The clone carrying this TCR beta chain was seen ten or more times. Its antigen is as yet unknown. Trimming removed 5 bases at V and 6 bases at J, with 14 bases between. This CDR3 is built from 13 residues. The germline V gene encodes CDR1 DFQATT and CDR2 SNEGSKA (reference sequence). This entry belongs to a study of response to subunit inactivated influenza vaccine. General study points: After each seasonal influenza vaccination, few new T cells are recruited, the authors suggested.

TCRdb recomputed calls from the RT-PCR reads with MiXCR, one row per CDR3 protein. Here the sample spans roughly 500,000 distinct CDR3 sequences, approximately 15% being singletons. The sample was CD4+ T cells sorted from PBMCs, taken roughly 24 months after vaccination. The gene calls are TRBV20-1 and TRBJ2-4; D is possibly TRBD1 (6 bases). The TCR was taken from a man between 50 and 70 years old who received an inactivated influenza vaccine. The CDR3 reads CSASQGMSNIQYF. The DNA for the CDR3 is TGCAGTGCTTCTCAGGGGATGTCAAACATTCAGTACTTC.